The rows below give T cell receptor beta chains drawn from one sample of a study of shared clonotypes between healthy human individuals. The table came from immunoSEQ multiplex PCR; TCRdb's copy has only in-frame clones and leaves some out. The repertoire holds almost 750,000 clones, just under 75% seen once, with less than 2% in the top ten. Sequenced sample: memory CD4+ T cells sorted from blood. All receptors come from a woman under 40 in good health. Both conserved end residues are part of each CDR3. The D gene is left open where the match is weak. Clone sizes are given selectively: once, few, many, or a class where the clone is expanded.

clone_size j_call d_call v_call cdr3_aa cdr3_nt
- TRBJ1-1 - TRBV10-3 CASRDGPNTEAFF TGTGCCTCTCGCGACGGTCCCAACACTGAAGCTTTCTTT
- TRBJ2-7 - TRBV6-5 CASSTPGLFYEQYF TGTGCCAGCAGTACCCCGGGACTTTTCTACGAGCAGTACTTC
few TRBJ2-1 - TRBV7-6 CASSPITGSSYNEQFF TGTGCCAGCAGTCCGATCACGGGGAGCTCCTACAATGAGCAGTTCTTC
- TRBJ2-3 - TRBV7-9 CASSLGRGPRADTQYF TGTGCCAGCAGCTTGGGCAGGGGCCCTAGGGCGGATACGCAGTATTTT
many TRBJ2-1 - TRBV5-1 CASSPDSSSYNEQFF TGCGCCAGCAGCCCGGATTCAAGCTCCTACAATGAGCAGTTCTTC
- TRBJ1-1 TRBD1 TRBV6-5 CASSLDRVGTEAFF TGTGCCAGCAGTTTAGACAGGGTTGGCACTGAAGCTTTCTTT
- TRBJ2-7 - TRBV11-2 CASSSSGIIIYEQYF TGTGCCAGCAGCTCCTCGGGCATAATCATCTACGAGCAGTACTTC
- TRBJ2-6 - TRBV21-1 CASAPFGGRGANVLTF TGTGCCAGCGCTCCCTTCGGGGGGCGTGGGGCCAACGTCCTGACTTTC
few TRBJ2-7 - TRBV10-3 CAIMTASSYEQYF TGTGCCATCATGACAGCGAGCTCCTACGAGCAGTACTTC
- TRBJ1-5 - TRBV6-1 CASSDQTSYQPQHF TGTGCCAGCAGTGACCAGACCTCTTATCAGCCCCAGCATTTT
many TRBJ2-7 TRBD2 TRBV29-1 CSTLGLAGVDEQYF TGCAGCACCCTCGGACTAGCGGGAGTAGATGAGCAGTACTTC
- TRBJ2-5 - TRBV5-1 CASSLHKTQYF TGCGCCAGCAGCTTGCACAAGACCCAGTACTTC
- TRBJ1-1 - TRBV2 CASSWSRENTEAFF TGTGCCAGCAGTTGGAGCAGGGAGAACACTGAAGCTTTCTTT
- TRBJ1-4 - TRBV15 CATSRGFDEKLFF TGTGCCACCAGCAGGGGGTTTGATGAAAAACTGTTTTTT
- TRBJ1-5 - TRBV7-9 CASSLGTGTDSNQPQHF TGTGCCAGCAGCTTAGGAACCGGGACGGATAGCAATCAGCCCCAGCATTTT
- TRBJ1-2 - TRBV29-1 CSVEDGGGQGGNTF TGCAGCGTTGAAGACGGTGGCGGGCAGGGAGGAAACACCTTC
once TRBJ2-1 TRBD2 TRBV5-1 CASSSPRRSSGSSASPSNEQFF TGCGCCAGCAGCTCCCCCAGGAGGAGTAGCGGGAGTTCAGCTAGCCCTTCCAATGAGCAGTTCTTC
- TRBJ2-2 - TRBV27 CASRRGGKNTGELFF TGTGCCAGCAGGCGAGGGGGTAAGAACACCGGGGAGCTGTTTTTT
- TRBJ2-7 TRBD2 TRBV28 CASSFALAGVMEQYF TGTGCCAGCAGTTTCGCACTAGCGGGAGTCATGGAGCAGTACTTC
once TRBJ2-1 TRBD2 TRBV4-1 CASSQERLAGGSSYNEQFF TGCGCCAGCAGCCAAGAGAGACTAGCGGGAGGGAGCTCCTACAATGAGCAGTTCTTC
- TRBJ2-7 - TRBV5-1 CASSMTAGSEEQYF TGCGCCAGCAGCATGACGGCCGGCTCGGAAGAGCAGTACTTC
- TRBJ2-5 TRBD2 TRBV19 CASSARGGRETQYF TGTGCCAGTAGTGCCCGGGGGGGTAGAGAGACCCAGTACTTC
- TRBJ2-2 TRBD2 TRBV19 CASMLAGNTGELFF TGTGCCAGTATGTTAGCGGGAAACACCGGGGAGCTGTTTTTT
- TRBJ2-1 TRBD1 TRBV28 CASSQPTGGSYNEQFF TGTGCCAGCAGTCAACCAACAGGGGGTTCCTACAATGAGCAGTTCTTC
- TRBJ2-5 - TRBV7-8 CASRRGQLQETQYF TGTGCCAGCAGACGTGGACAGCTTCAAGAGACCCAGTACTTC
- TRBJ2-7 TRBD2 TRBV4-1 CASSQDGRSTIYEQYF TGCGCCAGCAGCCAAGACGGGAGGTCCACCATCTACGAGCAGTACTTC
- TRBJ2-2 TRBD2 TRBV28 CASSIFKAGGLTGELFF TGTGCCAGCAGCATTTTCAAAGCGGGAGGCCTCACCGGGGAGCTGTTTTTT
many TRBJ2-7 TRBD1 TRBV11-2 CASSPRQGASGEQYF TGTGCCAGCAGCCCCAGACAGGGGGCAAGCGGCGAGCAGTACTTC
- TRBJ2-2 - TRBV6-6 CASTTGAGLNTGELFF TGTGCCAGTACTACAGGCGCGGGACTGAACACCGGGGAGCTGTTTTTT
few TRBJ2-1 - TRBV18 CASSPPRGGGTDEQFF TGTGCCAGCTCACCACCGAGGGGAGGGGGCACGGATGAGCAGTTCTTC
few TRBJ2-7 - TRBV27 CASSPPGAYEQYF TGTGCCAGCAGTCCCCCCGGTGCCTACGAGCAGTACTTC
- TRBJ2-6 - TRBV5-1 CASSLSGGAGANVLTF TGCGCCAGCAGCTTGAGTGGTGGGGCTGGGGCCAACGTCCTGACTTTC
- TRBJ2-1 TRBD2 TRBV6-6 CASSFSGGSPNEQFF TGTGCCAGCAGTTTTAGCGGGGGTTCCCCCAATGAGCAGTTCTTC
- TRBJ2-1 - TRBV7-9 CASSPRLWAYNEQFF TGTGCCAGCAGCCCGCGGTTGTGGGCCTACAATGAGCAGTTCTTC
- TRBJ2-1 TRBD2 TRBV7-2 CASSLSGIYNEQFF TGTGCCAGCAGCCTTAGCGGGATATACAATGAGCAGTTCTTC
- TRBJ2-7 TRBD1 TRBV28 CASSLGGQDRYEQYF TGTGCCAGCAGCCTTGGGGGACAGGATCGCTACGAGCAGTACTTC
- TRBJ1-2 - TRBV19 CASSIAGANYGYTF TGTGCCAGTAGTATTGCAGGGGCGAACTATGGCTACACCTTC
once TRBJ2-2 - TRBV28 CASRRDQTAGELFF TGTGCCAGCAGGCGGGACCAGACGGCCGGGGAGCTGTTTTTT